The 7 T cell receptor beta chains presented below share a single source sample, sequenced in a study of response to subunit inactivated influenza vaccine. Via MiXCR, TCRdb re-called the RT-PCR reads, giving one row per CDR3 protein. The sample yields roughly 570,000 distinct CDR3 sequences, about 15% seen once. The sequences come from PBMCs from blood, collected approximately 13 days after vaccination. The receptors stem from a man aged 50 or older who received an inactivated influenza vaccine.

The chain links TRBV6-2 or TRBV6-3 to TRBJ2-7; 7 positions match TRBD2. From germline, CDR1 is MNHEY and CDR2 SVGEGT. The CDR3 has 13 residues. Germline trimming cut 6 bases from V and 6 bases from J; bases unmatched to any gene: 8. This CDR3 is CASRSLREGEQYF. CDR3 in DNA: TGTGCCAGCAGATCACTAAGGGAGGGCGAGCAGTACTTC.

This chain uses TRBV6-2 or TRBV6-3 with TRBJ2-7, with D unresolved. This CDR3 has 13 residues. Per germline, CDR1 MNHEY and CDR2 SVGEGT. Trimming took 7 bases from V and 0 from J, leaving 10 bases between them. The CDR3 is CASILPGSYEQYF. The CDR3 nucleotides read TGTGCCAGCATTTTGCCGGGCTCCTACGAGCAGTACTTC.

CDR3 in amino acids: CASSPNLRTGQETQYF. The CDR3 DNA sequence: TGTGCCAGCAGTCCAAACCTGCGGACGGGGCAAGAGACCCAGTACTTC. The chain joins TRBV28 to TRBJ2-5, with a tentative D call TRBD2 (5 bases). The V gene lost 5 bases and the J gene lost 2 bases, with 18 bases spanning the gap. Germline-derived CDR1 and CDR2 are MDHEN and SYDVKM. The CDR3 extends over 16 amino acids.

This clonotype appeared a few times. The chain is built from TRBV6-2 or TRBV6-3 and TRBJ2-1; 11 positions match TRBD2. CDR1 and CDR2 (germline): MNHEY, SVGEGT. There are 14 residues in the CDR3. V dropped 8 bases and J dropped 7; count of bases not matched to a gene: 7. This CDR3 reads CASGLAGGNNEQFF. The CDR3 nucleotides read TGTGCCAGCGGATTAGCGGGGGGGAATAATGAGCAGTTCTTC.

CDR3 sequence reads: CSAYGQQETQYF. The CDR3 DNA is TGCAGTGCCTATGGACAACAAGAGACCCAGTACTTC. The V call is TRBV20-1, the J call TRBJ2-5; D perhaps matches TRBD1 (5 bases). V was shortened by 6 bases and J by 2 bases, with 10 bases between the two germline ends. Looked up from germline, CDR1 is DFQATT and CDR2 is SNEGSKA (reference sequence). The CDR3 is 12 amino acids.

This clonotype was counted only a few times. The CDR3 sequence: CSAVGQRANQPQHF. CDR3 bases: TGCAGTGCCGTGGGACAGAGGGCCAATCAGCCCCAGCATTTT. This sequence joins TRBV20-1 and TRBJ1-5, with 7 positions matching TRBD1. J gave up 3 bases and V 6 bases, and 8 bases lay outside the gene matches. This CDR3 contains 14 residues. CDR1 DFQATT and CDR2 SNEGSKA come from the germline V gene (reference sequence).

There are a few counts of this clonotype. The chain combines TRBV7-8 with TRBJ1-1, with D maybe TRBD1 (5 bases). Germline CDR1 reads SGHVS; CDR2 reads FQNEAQ. The CDR3 is 16 amino acids. Trimming removed 1 base from V and 6 bases from J, with 18 bases in between. In DNA form, the CDR3 reads TGTGCCAGCAGCTTAGTGGTCCGGGGGAGGTGGGCTGAAGCTTTCTTT. It codes for CASSLVVRGRWAEAFF.